Presented here are 6 T cell receptor beta chains from one specimen sequenced in a study of cytomegalovirus exposure and HLA in healthy donors. The study ran its PCR with 60 Vbeta and 13 Jbeta primers. Measured with immunoSEQ multiplex PCR; TCRdb has only the in-frame clones, and not every one. The table has 120,000 or so clones, around 81% seen once; the top ten hold 1% to 1.5%. The sequencing input was PBMCs. These TCRs come from a female donor in good health and CMV-seronegative.

This chain's CDR3 is CATSRDRGPNHGYTF. DNA for the CDR3: TGTGCCACCAGCAGGGACAGGGGACCAAACCATGGCTACACCTTC. The chain joins TRBV15 to TRBJ1-2; 9 nucleotides align to TRBD1. There are 15 residues in the CDR3. From germline, CDR1 is LNHNV and CDR2 YYDKDF (reference sequence). Losses at the gene ends were 3 bases for V and 6 bases for J; bases not matched to a gene: 8.

V is TRBV7-6 and J is TRBJ1-1, with a possible D match to TRBD1 (6 bases). V dropped 5 bases and J dropped 1 base, with 8 bases sitting between them. CDR1 and CDR2 from the germline V gene are SGHVS and FNYEAQ. CDR3 length equals 13 residues. The CDR3 region is CASSTDRNTEAFF. The CDR3 nucleotides are TGTGCCAGCAGCACGGACAGGAACACTGAAGCTTTCTTT. The variable domain in full, completed from reference TRBV7-6 and TRBJ1-1, reads GAGVSQSPRYKVTKRGQDVALRCDPISGHVSLYWYRQALGQGPEFLTYFNYEAQQDKSGLPNDRFSAERPEGSISTLTIQRTEQRDSAMYRCASSTDRNTEAFFGQGTRLTVV.

The rearrangement uses TRBV15 and TRBJ2-1, with 9 bases lining up with TRBD1. Germline V CDR1 and CDR2: LNHNV, YYDKDF (reference sequence). The CDR3 has 14 residues. V was pared by 1 base and J by 10 bases, with 5 bases of the junction left unmatched. The CDR3 DNA is TGTGCCACCAGCAGAGTGGGACAGGGTAGCGAGCAGTTCTTC. Translating gives CATSRVGQGSEQFF.

The CDR3 region has the DNA TGTGCCAGCAGCTGGCCACCTGAAGCTTTCTTT. Its translation: CASSWPPEAFF. The chain links TRBV7-8 to TRBJ1-1; no definite D call. Germline-derived CDR1 and CDR2 are SGHVS and FQNEAQ. This CDR3 comprises 11 residues. V was pared by 4 bases and J by 6 bases, with 6 bases between.

This clone appeared once. In nucleotides, the CDR3 is TGTGCCAGCTCACCAAGGGGATACGGGGAGCTGTTTTTT. Translating it yields CASSPRGYGELFF. The chain links TRBV18 to TRBJ2-2, with D possibly matching TRBD1 (5 bases). Trimming removed 2 bases at V and 7 bases at J, with 8 bases between. This CDR3 comprises 13 residues. The germline V gene encodes CDR1 KGHSH and CDR2 LQKENI.

V is TRBV2 and J is TRBJ1-4; D is uncertain. Trimming cost V 6 bases and J 17 bases, with 16 bases left between them. This CDR3 comprises 11 residues. In germline, CDR1 is SNHLY, CDR2 FYNNEI. The DNA for the CDR3 is TGTGCCAGCAGGGATGGCGGGAGGGTCTTTTTT. Translation gives CASRDGGRVFF.